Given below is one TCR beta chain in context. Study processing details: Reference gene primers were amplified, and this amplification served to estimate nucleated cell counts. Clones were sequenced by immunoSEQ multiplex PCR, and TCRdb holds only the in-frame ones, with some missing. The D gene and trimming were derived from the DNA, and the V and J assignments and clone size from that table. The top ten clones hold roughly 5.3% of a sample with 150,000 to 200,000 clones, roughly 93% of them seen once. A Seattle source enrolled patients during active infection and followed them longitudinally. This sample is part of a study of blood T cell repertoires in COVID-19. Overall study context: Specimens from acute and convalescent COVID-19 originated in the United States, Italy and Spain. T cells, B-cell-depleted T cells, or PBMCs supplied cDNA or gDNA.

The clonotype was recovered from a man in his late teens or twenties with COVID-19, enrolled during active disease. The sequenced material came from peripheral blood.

The CDR3 loop is CASSPPVGTDTQYF. The CDR3 DNA sequence: TGTGCCAGCAGCCCCCCCGTTGGCACAGATACGCAGTATTTT. This chain joins TRBV13 and TRBJ2-3; D is unresolved. CDR1 and CDR2 from the germline V gene are PRHDT and FYEKMQ (reference sequence). Trimming cost V 5 bases and J 1 base, with 10 bases left between them. CDR3 length: 14 amino acids. The full variable domain, completed using reference TRBV13 and TRBJ2-3, is AAGVIQSPRHLIKEKRETATLKCYPIPRHDTVYWYQQGPGQDPQFLISFYEKMQSDKGSIPDRFSAQQFSDYHSELNMSSLELGDSALYFCASSPPVGTDTQYFGPGTRLTVL.